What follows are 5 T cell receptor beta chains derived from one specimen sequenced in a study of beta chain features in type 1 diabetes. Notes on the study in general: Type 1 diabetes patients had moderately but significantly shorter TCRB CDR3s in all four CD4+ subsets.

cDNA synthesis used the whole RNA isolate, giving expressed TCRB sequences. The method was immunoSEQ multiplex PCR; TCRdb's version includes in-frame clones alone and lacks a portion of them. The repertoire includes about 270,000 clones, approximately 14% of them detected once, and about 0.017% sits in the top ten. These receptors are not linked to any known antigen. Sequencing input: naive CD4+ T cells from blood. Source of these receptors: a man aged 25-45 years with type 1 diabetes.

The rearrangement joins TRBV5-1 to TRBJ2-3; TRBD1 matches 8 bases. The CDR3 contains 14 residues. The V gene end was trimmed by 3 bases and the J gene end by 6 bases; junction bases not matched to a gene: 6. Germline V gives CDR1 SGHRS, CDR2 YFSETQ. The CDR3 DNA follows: TGCGCCAGCAGCTGGACAGGGTTAGGGGATACGCAGTATTTT. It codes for CASSWTGLGDTQYF.

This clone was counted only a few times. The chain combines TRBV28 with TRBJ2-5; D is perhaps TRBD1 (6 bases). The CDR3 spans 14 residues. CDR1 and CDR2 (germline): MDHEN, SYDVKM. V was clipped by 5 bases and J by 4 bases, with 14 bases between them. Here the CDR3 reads CASSPSTGRETQYF. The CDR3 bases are TGTGCCAGCAGTCCCTCTACAGGGCGAGAGACCCAGTACTTC.

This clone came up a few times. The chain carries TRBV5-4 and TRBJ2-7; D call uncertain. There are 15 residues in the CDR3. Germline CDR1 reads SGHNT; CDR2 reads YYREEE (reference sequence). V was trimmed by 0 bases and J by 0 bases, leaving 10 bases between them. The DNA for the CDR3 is TGTGCCAGCAGCTTGGATCAGGCGTTCTCCTACGAGCAGTACTTC. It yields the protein CASSLDQAFSYEQYF.

The CDR3 loop is CASSERYRGEKLFF. CDR3 bases: TGTGCCAGCAGTGAACGTTACCGGGGTGAAAAACTGTTTTTT. The chain combines TRBV6-1 with TRBJ1-4; unclear D gene. CDR3 length equals 14 residues. Trimming pared 2 bases from V and 7 bases from J, leaving 11 bases between. The V gene's germline CDR1 is MNHNS and CDR2 SASEGT.

The DNA for the CDR3 is TGTGCCAGCAGCCCCGGACAGGGAAGTGCCTCTGGAAACACCATATATTTT. Translating gives CASSPGQGSASGNTIYF. The chain recombines TRBV7-9 with TRBJ1-3; TRBD1 matches at 8 bases. Germline CDR1 is SEHNR and CDR2 is FQNEAQ (reference sequence). There are 17 residues in the CDR3. V was pared by 5 bases and J by 0 bases, with 9 bases of the junction left unmatched.